These 10 T cell receptor beta chains share one sample of origin, sequenced in a study of T cell changes during pregnancy in multiple sclerosis. Measured with immunoSEQ multiplex PCR; TCRdb has only the in-frame clones, and not every one. In the table there are 47,000 or so clones, approximately 95% of which are singletons. The sequences come from CD4+ T cells from peripheral blood mononuclear cells, collected in the first trimester of pregnancy. The source of these receptors is a female donor with multiple sclerosis, enrolled in a pregnancy study.

This clone was seen more than once but under ten times. J is TRBJ1-5 and V is TRBV7-2; D is perhaps TRBD1 (5 bases). In germline, CDR1 is SGHTA, CDR2 FQGNSA. Deletions cut 5 bases from V and 1 base from J, with 12 bases between. The CDR3 length is 15 residues. The CDR3 DNA reads as TGTGCCAGCAGCCCTCGGGACTTCAGCAATCAGCCCCAGCATTTT. Its translation is CASSPRDFSNQPQHF.

As DNA, the CDR3 is TGTGCCAGCAGCACCCCGCCGGGACAGGGAATGAACACTGAAGCTTTCTTT. It specifies CASSTPPGQGMNTEAFF. The V call is TRBV9, the J call TRBJ1-1; 9 bases are shared with TRBD1. CDR1 SGDLS and CDR2 YYNGEE come from the germline V gene. The CDR3 consists of 17 residues. V was pared by 4 bases and J by 0 bases, with 10 bases of the junction left unmatched.

In nucleotides, the CDR3 is TGTGCCGTTTCTTCCCCGGGCAGGGGGCAATCTGGAAACACCATATATTTT. Translation gives CAVSSPGRGQSGNTIYF. The rearrangement joins TRBV7-9 to TRBJ1-3, with 8 positions matching TRBD1. Per the germline V gene, CDR1 is SEHNR and CDR2 is FQNEAQ (reference sequence). CDR3 length: 17 amino acids. Unmatched junction bases numbered 16, after V lost 11 bases and J lost 1 base.

The chain uses TRBV11-2 and TRBJ1-6, with 8 bases that match TRBD1. The CDR3 covers 19 residues. Germline V gene sequence: CDR1 SGHAT, CDR2 FQNNGV. J gave up 6 bases and V 6 bases, and 19 bases lay outside the gene matches. The CDR3 spells CASSYGTGGLGVINSPLHF. Here the CDR3 DNA reads TGTGCCAGCAGTTATGGGACAGGAGGCTTGGGAGTAATTAATTCACCCCTCCACTTT.

This chain uses TRBV6-6 with TRBJ1-2, with D perhaps TRBD1 (5 bases). CDR1 and CDR2 from the germline V gene are MNHNY and SVGAGI (reference sequence). The CDR3 totals 14 residues. The V end lost 5 bases, the J end lost 6 bases, and 16 bases lay between the germline ends. Written as DNA, the CDR3 is TGTGCCAGCAGTCCGAAGACAGATATCCATGGCTACACCTTC. Its translation: CASSPKTDIHGYTF.

The chain employs TRBV6-1 and TRBJ1-4, with unresolved D. Germline V gives CDR1 MNHNS, CDR2 SASEGT. The V end was cut by 0 bases, the J end by 0 bases, with 5 bases between. The CDR3 sequence is 15 residues long. CDR3 region: CASSEAPATNEKLFF. The CDR3 DNA sequence: TGTGCCAGCAGTGAAGCCCCCGCAACTAATGAAAAACTGTTTTTT.

This clone was seen just once. V usage is TRBV6-5 and J usage is TRBJ2-7, with D tentatively TRBD2 (5 bases). Germline CDR1 and CDR2: MNHEY and SVGAGI. Trimming removed 0 bases at V and 6 bases at J, with 12 bases between. CDR3 length: 14 amino acids. CDR3 residues: CASSYSTARGEQYF. The CDR3 DNA sequence: TGTGCCAGCAGTTACTCGACGGCCCGGGGCGAGCAGTACTTC.

The V and J genes are TRBV9 and TRBJ1-2, with D tentatively TRBD1 (5 bases). This CDR3 is 14 amino acids long. V gave up 3 bases and J gave up 4 bases, with 13 bases separating them. Germline V gene lookup returns CDR1 SGDLS and CDR2 YYNGEE. As DNA, the CDR3 is TGTGCCAGCAGCGCGGCAGCAGGGCCCTATGGCTACACCTTC. Protein: CASSAAAGPYGYTF.

This chain joins TRBV25-1 and TRBJ1-2; the match to TRBD1 covers 9 bases. This CDR3 is 15 amino acids long. CDR1 MGHDK and CDR2 SYGVNS come from the germline V gene. V lost 3 bases and J lost 7; bases outside the gene matches: 9. The CDR3 loop reads CASSDGYGTGTGYTF. CDR3 bases: TGTGCCAGCAGTGATGGATACGGGACAGGGACTGGCTACACCTTC.

This clone was observed once. This chain joins TRBV4-1 and TRBJ2-5; 7 bases align to TRBD2. CDR1 is MGHRA, CDR2 YSYEKL, per germline. The CDR3 runs 15 residues. Germline trimming cut 1 base from V and 2 bases from J; bases unmatched to any gene: 4. CDR3 DNA: TGCGCCAGCAGCCAAGGAACAGCGGGGCAAGAGACCCAGTACTTC. Translation gives CASSQGTAGQETQYF.